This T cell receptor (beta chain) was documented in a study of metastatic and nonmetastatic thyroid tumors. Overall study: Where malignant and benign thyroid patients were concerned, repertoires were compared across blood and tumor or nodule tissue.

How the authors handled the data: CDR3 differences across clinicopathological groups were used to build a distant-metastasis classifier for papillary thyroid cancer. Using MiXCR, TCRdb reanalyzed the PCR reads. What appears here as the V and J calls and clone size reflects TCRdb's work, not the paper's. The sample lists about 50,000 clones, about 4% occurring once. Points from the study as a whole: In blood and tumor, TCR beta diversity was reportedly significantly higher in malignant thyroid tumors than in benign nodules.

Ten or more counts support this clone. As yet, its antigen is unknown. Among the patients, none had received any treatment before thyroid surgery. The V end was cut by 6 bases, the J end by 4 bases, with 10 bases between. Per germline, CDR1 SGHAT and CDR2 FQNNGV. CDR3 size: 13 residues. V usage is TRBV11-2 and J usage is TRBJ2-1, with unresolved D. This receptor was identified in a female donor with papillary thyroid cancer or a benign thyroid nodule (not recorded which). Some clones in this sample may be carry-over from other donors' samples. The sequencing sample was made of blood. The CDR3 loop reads CASRADRYNEQFF. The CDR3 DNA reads TGTGCCAGCAGAGCAGATAGGTACAATGAGCAGTTCTTC.